The present T cell receptor beta chain was sequenced within a study of post-analysis software for immune sequencing data. Overall study context: In terms of disease course, relapsing-remitting, secondary progressive and progressive-relapsing multiple sclerosis were included. General study findings and limits: The study found significantly lower normalized Chao1 diversity in multiple sclerosis patients than in controls. By F measure, strong co-clustering occurred among samples prepared in the same batch. A handful of TRBV segments occurring more often in patients than controls included TRBV5-6, TRBV5-1 and TRBV20-1.

In regard to this clonotype: What it binds is unknown. One end of the junction does not line up with germline, which may come from a read error.

cDNA libraries for TCR beta contained unique molecular identifiers. Researchers reported roughly 0.5 million cDNA molecules coming from 1 to 10 million T cells. MiXCR, applied by TCRdb to the PCR reads, yields one record per CDR3 protein. The table records about 800,000 distinct CDR3 sequences, approximately 30% of them present only once. The V gene's germline CDR1 is WSHSY and CDR2 SAAADI. The CDR3 length is 12 residues. The specimen sequenced was blood. The rearrangement links TRBV10-2 to TRBJ1-5; a possible D gene is TRBD1 (5 bases). The clonotype originates from a girl aged 10-17 years with multiple sclerosis. The CDR3 DNA sequence: TGCACCAGCAGTGTCGGGACTGCATCGGAGCATTTT. Translation: CTSSVGTASEHF.